This T cell receptor beta chain comes out of a study of cytomegalovirus exposure and HLA in healthy donors. The PCR ran on 60 Vbeta and 13 Jbeta primers. Assay used: immunoSEQ multiplex PCR; TCRdb lists only in-frame clones, some missing. The sample holds roughly 110,000 clones, roughly four fifths seen once. With 6 bases removed from V and 1 base from J, the gap between germline ends came to 13 bases. Germline loops: CDR1 ENHRY, CDR2 SYGVKD. The CDR3 is 15 residues long. Points from the study as a whole: In vitro checks showed that three CMV-associated chains really do target CMV antigens. In a later analysis, across HLA loci, associated TCR counts were highest for DRB1, lowest for HLA-C. Associated with HLA alleles at 0.05 false discovery rate in a later analysis were about 17,000 TCR beta sequences. Reportedly, TCR beta sequences accurately predicted HLA-A and HLA-B alleles in most subjects.

Notes on this clone: Antigen: not known.

This chain connects TRBV10-3 to TRBJ2-4, with D perhaps TRBD1 (6 bases). Sequencing input: PBMCs. The receptor was derived from a male donor in good health and CMV-seropositive. The chain's CDR3 is CAIRAGDNAKNIQYF. In nucleotides, the CDR3 is TGTGCCATCAGGGCAGGGGACAACGCCAAAAACATTCAGTACTTC.